A single sample gave rise to the 3 T cell receptor beta chains below, sequenced in a study of T-cell memory formation after mild COVID-19. A single record per CDR3 protein comes from TCRdb applying MiXCR to the 5' RACE reads. The sample has 170,000 or so distinct CDR3 sequences, roughly a third seen once. Sequences were obtained from PBMCs or a T cell subset sorted from them (not recorded which). The origin of the receptors is an adult woman who had mild COVID-19 (a few samples of this study predate the infection). Cell type and time point are not known.

This clonotype has a handful of counts. The chain joins TRBV15 to TRBJ2-7; the D is unclear. CDR3 size: 13 residues. Trimming left V 5 bases short and J 2 bases short, with 10 bases between. Per germline, CDR1 LNHNV and CDR2 YYDKDF (reference sequence). CDR3 nucleotide sequence: TGTGCCACCAGCGTCAGCCTACCCTACGAGCAGTACTTC. Translated, it gives CATSVSLPYEQYF.

The chain carries TRBV6-2 or TRBV6-3 and TRBJ1-1, with unresolved D. This CDR3 comprises 14 residues. Germline-derived CDR1 and CDR2 are MNHEY and SVGEGT. V shed 4 bases and J shed 4 bases, with 13 bases lying between them. The CDR3 nucleotides read TGTGCCAGCAGTTCAGTACATTCCGGCACTGAAGCTTTCTTT. Residues: CASSSVHSGTEAFF.

This clonotype has more than one count but fewer than ten. The rearrangement links TRBV20-1 to TRBJ2-6; the match to TRBD1 covers 8 bases. J gave up 2 bases and V 5 bases, and 5 bases lay outside the gene matches. CDR1 is DFQATT and CDR2 is SNEGSKA in the germline V gene (reference sequence). The CDR3 sequence is 15 residues long. The CDR3 DNA sequence: TGCAGTGCTCGACAGGGGTCAACTGGGGCCAACGTCCTGACTTTC. Translation: CSARQGSTGANVLTF.